The T cell receptor beta chain under discussion was sequenced for a study of T cells in Graves' hyperthyroidism and ophthalmopathy. The study's findings and limits: Blood also showed most of the thyroid clonotypes that were expanded above 0.001.

This clonotype was recorded at least ten times. Its antigen is still unknown. Amplified TCR beta CDR3 regions came from RNA transcripts. The HTBI primer set drove a first-round RT-PCR of the TCR CDR3. Each CDR3 protein is one row after TCRdb ran MiXCR on the multiplex PCR reads. The sample holds around 280,000 distinct CDR3 sequences, 12% to 15% seen once. Germline lookup yields CDR1 SGHKS and CDR2 YYEKEE (reference sequence). This CDR3 has 15 residues. Trimming removed 2 bases from V and 4 bases from J, with 16 bases in between. Each patient was aged 18 to 65 and had newly diagnosed hyperthyroidism of under 2 months' duration.

The V and J genes are TRBV5-5 and TRBJ2-7; D possibly corresponds to TRBD1 (5 bases). The clonotype originates from a woman aged 40 to 50 with Graves' hyperthyroidism. The sequencing sample was made of blood. CDR3 in amino acids: CASSLTLTDAYEQYF. DNA for the CDR3: TGTGCCAGCAGCTTAACATTGACAGATGCTTACGAGCAGTACTTC. Using reference TRBV5-5 and TRBJ2-7 for the parts outside the CDR3, the full variable domain is DAGVTQSPTHLIKTRGQQVTLRCSPISGHKSVSWYQQVLGQGPQFIFQYYEKEERGRGNFPDRFSARQFPNYSSELNVNALLLGDSALYLCASSLTLTDAYEQYFGPGTRLTVT.